The 9 T cell receptor beta chains presented below share a single source sample, sequenced in a study of graft-versus-host responses after intestinal transplantation. Profiled with immunoSEQ multiplex PCR; TCRdb holds only in-frame clones, not every one. The sample holds around 84,000 clones, under 85% seen once. These receptors lack a known antigen. Source: unstimulated CD8+ T cells sorted from spleen or lymph node cells, taken before intestinal transplant. These receptors originate from a human donor who received an intestinal transplant.

The CDR3: CASSLAGQGTNEKLFF. Here the CDR3 DNA reads TGTGCCAGCAGCTTAGCCGGACAGGGTACTAATGAAAAACTGTTTTTT. The V gene is TRBV11-2, the J gene TRBJ1-4, with 8 nucleotides matching TRBD1. CDR3 size: 16 residues. Germline CDR1 SGHAT, CDR2 FQNNGV. With 1 base clipped from V and 2 bases from J, the junction kept 3 bases outside the gene matches.

This chain connects TRBV6-5 to TRBJ2-5; D is unclear. Looked up from germline, CDR1 is MNHEY and CDR2 is SVGAGI. CDR3 length: 14 residues. The ends were cut back, 2 bases at V and 5 bases at J, with 12 bases in the middle. CDR3 DNA: TGTGCCAGCAGTTACCTATCCGGGCGGGAGACCCAGTACTTC. Translating it yields CASSYLSGRETQYF.

The chain recombines TRBV6-1 with TRBJ1-3; 7 nucleotides match TRBD1. This CDR3 is built from 13 residues. CDR1 and CDR2 from the germline V gene are MNHNS and SASEGT. V lost 6 bases, J lost 6 bases, and 5 bases stayed unmatched. This chain's CDR3 is CASRSGGENTIYF. The CDR3 DNA is TGTGCCAGCAGATCAGGGGGTGAAAACACCATATATTTT.

J is TRBJ2-4 and V is TRBV2; TRBD1 agrees at 7 bases. CDR3 length: 14 residues. The V and J ends lost 1 base and 14 bases, in that order; junction bases with no gene match: 11. The germline gives CDR1 SNHLY, CDR2 FYNNEI. The CDR3 DNA is TGTGCCAGCAGTGAAGGGCGACAGGGCAGGGTCGAGTACTTC. Translating gives CASSEGRQGRVEYF.

The rearrangement joins TRBV11-2 to TRBJ2-1; D tentatively reads TRBD1 or TRBD2 (5 bases each). V was pared by 7 bases and J by 5 bases, with 15 bases between. This CDR3 has 14 residues. From germline, CDR1 is SGHAT and CDR2 FQNNGV. DNA for the CDR3: TGTGCCAGCAACTTCGGGGCGAAAAACAATGAGCAGTTCTTC. Its translation is CASNFGAKNNEQFF.

The CDR3 spells CASSHRQLADQETQYF. CDR3 bases: TGTGCCAGCAGCCACAGACAACTAGCGGACCAAGAGACCCAGTACTTC. The chain joins TRBV11-2 to TRBJ2-5; 8 bases fit TRBD2. The germline V gene has CDR1 SGHAT and CDR2 FQNNGV. There are 16 residues in the CDR3. Unmatched junction bases numbered 8, after V lost 5 bases and J lost 0 bases.

The rearrangement links TRBV6-4 to TRBJ2-6; D assignment may be TRBD1 or TRBD2 (5 bases each). Germline assignment: CDR1 MRHNA and CDR2 SNTAGT. The CDR3 is made up of 14 amino acids. Between the trimmed V and J ends, which lost 3 bases and 2 bases, there was a span of 5 bases. In nucleotides, the CDR3 is TGTGCCAGCAGTGAGGGGGCTGGGGCCAACGTCCTGACTTTC. This gives the protein CASSEGAGANVLTF.

The chain employs TRBV7-3 and TRBJ2-3; a weak D match, TRBD2 (6 bases). V dropped 3 bases and J dropped 7 bases, with 11 bases sitting between them. The CDR3 has 13 residues. Germline V gives CDR1 SGHTA, CDR2 FQGTGA. CDR3 region: CASSLGTSYTQYF. Written as DNA, the CDR3 is TGTGCCAGCAGCTTGGGGACTTCCTATACGCAGTATTTT.

This clone was observed a few times. The chain joins TRBV11-2 to TRBJ2-2; D unresolved. Germline assignment: CDR1 SGHAT and CDR2 FQNNGV. V was clipped by 0 bases and J by 7 bases, with 9 bases between them. The CDR3 spans 14 residues. CDR3 coding DNA: TGTGCCAGCAGCTTAGATGGCAGATACGGGGAGCTGTTTTTT. Encoded protein: CASSLDGRYGELFF.